Reported below is one T cell receptor (beta chain). No antigen is known for it. PCR amplification relied on 60 Vbeta primers (plus 13 Jbeta primers). Libraries were prepared by immunoSEQ multiplex PCR; TCRdb keeps only in-frame clonotypes and omits some of them. This sample has roughly 170,000 clones; 84% occur once, and the top ten carry about 1%. The data are from a study of cytomegalovirus exposure and HLA in healthy donors. Study-wide results and caveats: Common viral pathogens seemed, in a later analysis, to connect with several of the most significant clusters. Per a later analysis, about 18,000 TCR beta sequences showed association with HLA alleles at 0.05 false discovery rate. The dataset shows that most TCR sequences were rare, while some public TCRs occurred in many donors. Looking again later, the authors saw that most CMV-associated TCR beta chains seemed HLA-restricted.

V was cut by 6 bases and J by 3 bases, with 16 bases left in between. This CDR3 contains 15 residues. In germline, CDR1 is LNHNV, CDR2 YYDKDF (reference sequence). The sequencing input was PBMCs. The rearrangement joins TRBV15 to TRBJ2-3; D is ambiguous. The TCR comes from a man in his thirties or forties in good health and CMV-seronegative. Written as DNA, the CDR3 is TGTGCCACCAGTAACTTGAGTCCCCAAACAGATACGCAGTATTTT. Translated, it gives CATSNLSPQTDTQYF.